A selection of T cell receptor beta chains follows, all from one sample in a study of long-term antiretroviral therapy in people with HIV. Sequenced by immunoSEQ multiplex PCR; TCRdb stores in-frame clones only, minus some. The data show roughly 33,000 clones, with around 72% seen just once and roughly 8.2% held by the top ten. The sample in question was unsorted PBMCs, obtained 3.1 years after starting antiretroviral therapy. These receptors were taken from a woman aged 45-60 years with HIV. Both conserved end residues are part of each CDR3. Fields, in order: J gene, clone size, D gene, V gene, CDR3 protein, CDR3 DNA. D genes are given only for firm matches. Clone sizes are given selectively: once, few, many, or a class where the clone is expanded.

J gene: TRBJ2-1; clone size: .; D gene: .; V gene: TRBV6-6; CDR3 protein: CASRVDYNEQFF; CDR3 DNA: TGTGCCAGCAGGGTAGACTACAATGAGCAGTTCTTC
J gene: TRBJ2-1; clone size: .; D gene: .; V gene: TRBV14; CDR3 protein: CASSQGLGREQFF; CDR3 DNA: TGTGCCAGCAGCCAAGGCCTCGGGCGCGAGCAGTTCTTC
J gene: TRBJ2-3; clone size: .; D gene: TRBD1; V gene: TRBV6-6; CDR3 protein: CASSYGRDRGADTQYF; CDR3 DNA: TGTGCCAGCAGTTACGGCCGGGACAGGGGCGCAGATACGCAGTATTTT
J gene: TRBJ2-1; clone size: .; D gene: TRBD2; V gene: TRBV9; CDR3 protein: CASSVPAGPYNEQFF; CDR3 DNA: TGTGCCAGCAGCGTACCAGCGGGGCCCTACAATGAGCAGTTCTTC
J gene: TRBJ2-3; clone size: .; D gene: TRBD2; V gene: TRBV18; CDR3 protein: CASSSGTSGYSSTDTQYF; CDR3 DNA: TGTGCCAGCTCATCCGGGACTAGCGGATATTCTAGCACAGATACGCAGTATTTT
J gene: TRBJ2-4; clone size: .; D gene: TRBD2; V gene: TRBV9; CDR3 protein: CASSVATGGSAKNIQYF; CDR3 DNA: TGTGCCAGCAGCGTAGCCACCGGGGGGTCCGCCAAAAACATTCAGTACTTC
J gene: TRBJ1-3; clone size: .; D gene: .; V gene: TRBV6-6; CDR3 protein: CASEGSGNTIYF; CDR3 DNA: TGTGCCAGCGAAGGCTCTGGAAACACCATATATTTT
J gene: TRBJ2-1; clone size: .; D gene: TRBD2; V gene: TRBV27; CDR3 protein: CASSFSGGNEQFF; CDR3 DNA: TGTGCCAGCAGTTTTAGCGGGGGGAATGAGCAGTTCTTC
J gene: TRBJ1-2; clone size: .; D gene: TRBD1; V gene: TRBV18; CDR3 protein: CASSPGTGEVGYTF; CDR3 DNA: TGTGCCAGCTCACCGGGGACAGGGGAGGTTGGCTACACCTTC
J gene: TRBJ2-3; clone size: .; D gene: TRBD1; V gene: TRBV19; CDR3 protein: CASSMYYRGRNTQYF; CDR3 DNA: TGTGCCAGTAGTATGTACTACAGGGGGCGAAATACGCAGTATTTT
J gene: TRBJ2-3; clone size: .; D gene: TRBD2; V gene: TRBV9; CDR3 protein: CASSARLAGGVTDTQYF; CDR3 DNA: TGTGCCAGCAGCGCCCGACTAGCGGGGGGGGTCACAGATACGCAGTATTTT
J gene: TRBJ2-2; clone size: .; D gene: .; V gene: TRBV29-1; CDR3 protein: CSVQGGHTGELFF; CDR3 DNA: TGCAGCGTTCAAGGGGGACACACCGGGGAGCTGTTTTTT
J gene: TRBJ2-2; clone size: few; D gene: .; V gene: TRBV5-6; CDR3 protein: CASSLRRRTTGELFF; CDR3 DNA: TGTGCCAGCAGCCTCCGACGACGGACCACCGGGGAGCTGTTTTTT
J gene: TRBJ1-3; clone size: .; D gene: .; V gene: TRBV6-5; CDR3 protein: CASRGYSGNTIYF; CDR3 DNA: TGTGCCAGCAGGGGGTACTCTGGAAACACCATATATTTT
J gene: TRBJ2-4; clone size: .; D gene: .; V gene: TRBV7-9; CDR3 protein: CASSYGITKNIQYF; CDR3 DNA: TGTGCCAGCAGTTACGGGATAACCAAAAACATTCAGTACTTC
J gene: TRBJ2-5; clone size: .; D gene: TRBD2; V gene: TRBV9; CDR3 protein: CASSVDPEGLHNQETQYF; CDR3 DNA: TGTGCCAGCAGCGTAGATCCTGAGGGACTACACAACCAAGAGACCCAGTACTTC
J gene: TRBJ1-2; clone size: .; D gene: TRBD1; V gene: TRBV11-2; CDR3 protein: CASSSKQGSYGYTF; CDR3 DNA: TGTGCCAGCAGCTCCAAACAGGGGAGCTATGGCTACACCTTC
J gene: TRBJ1-1; clone size: .; D gene: TRBD1; V gene: TRBV5-6; CDR3 protein: CASSMGQVVSEAFF; CDR3 DNA: TGTGCCAGCAGCATGGGACAGGTTGTTTCTGAAGCTTTCTTT
J gene: TRBJ1-5; clone size: .; D gene: .; V gene: TRBV11-2; CDR3 protein: CASSLDRVTVFDSNQPQHF; CDR3 DNA: TGTGCCAGCAGCTTAGATCGGGTGACAGTGTTCGATAGCAATCAGCCCCAGCATTTT
J gene: TRBJ2-3; clone size: .; D gene: .; V gene: TRBV9; CDR3 protein: CASSVAWGDTQYF; CDR3 DNA: TGTGCCAGCAGCGTAGCTTGGGGAGATACGCAGTATTTT
J gene: TRBJ2-5; clone size: few; D gene: .; V gene: TRBV11-2; CDR3 protein: CASSSAGHNQETQYF; CDR3 DNA: TGTGCCAGCAGCTCCGCCGGACATAACCAAGAGACCCAGTACTTC
J gene: TRBJ2-2; clone size: .; D gene: .; V gene: TRBV27; CDR3 protein: CASSLVSTGELFF; CDR3 DNA: TGTGCCAGCAGTTTAGTTAGCACCGGGGAGCTGTTTTTT
J gene: TRBJ2-1; clone size: .; D gene: .; V gene: TRBV6-1; CDR3 protein: CASSGQGGTWAIEQFF; CDR3 DNA: TGTGCCAGCAGTGGCCAAGGGGGAACTTGGGCTATTGAGCAGTTCTTC
J gene: TRBJ1-6; clone size: .; D gene: .; V gene: TRBV6-1; CDR3 protein: CASSEAGTQGAYNSPLHF; CDR3 DNA: TGTGCCAGCAGTGAAGCGGGGACCCAAGGGGCCTATAATTCACCCCTCCACTTT
J gene: TRBJ2-1; clone size: .; D gene: .; V gene: TRBV5-1; CDR3 protein: CASSLAEPSFNEQFF; CDR3 DNA: TGCGCCAGCAGCTTGGCGGAACCTTCTTTTAATGAGCAGTTCTTC
J gene: TRBJ1-2; clone size: .; D gene: .; V gene: TRBV5-1; CDR3 protein: CASSLAGDIGYTF; CDR3 DNA: TGCGCCAGCAGCTTGGCCGGGGATATTGGCTACACCTTC
J gene: TRBJ2-3; clone size: .; D gene: .; V gene: TRBV19; CDR3 protein: CASSMGFFSPEAF; CDR3 DNA: TGTGCCAGTAGTATGGGGTTTTTTTCCCCGGAAGCTTTT
J gene: TRBJ1-1; clone size: .; D gene: .; V gene: TRBV11-1; CDR3 protein: CASSLKGAGKAFF; CDR3 DNA: TGTGCCAGCAGCCTAAAGGGTGCAGGTAAAGCTTTCTTT
J gene: TRBJ1-2; clone size: .; D gene: .; V gene: TRBV7-3; CDR3 protein: CASSSGVGGYGYTF; CDR3 DNA: TGTGCCAGCAGCTCAGGGGTTGGGGGCTATGGCTACACCTTC
J gene: TRBJ2-7; clone size: .; D gene: TRBD1; V gene: TRBV29-1; CDR3 protein: CSVVRQGLGEQYF; CDR3 DNA: TGCAGCGTTGTGCGACAGGGGTTGGGCGAGCAGTACTTC
J gene: TRBJ1-1; clone size: .; D gene: .; V gene: TRBV30; CDR3 protein: CAWSVVRVGAFF; CDR3 DNA: TGTGCCTGGAGTGTGGTACGCGTGGGAGCTTTCTTT
J gene: TRBJ1-6; clone size: .; D gene: TRBD1; V gene: TRBV19; CDR3 protein: CASSTGQGGTPLHF; CDR3 DNA: TGTGCCAGTAGTACGGGACAGGGAGGAACACCCCTCCACTTT
J gene: TRBJ2-3; clone size: .; D gene: .; V gene: TRBV7-3; CDR3 protein: CASSRGQLTDTQYF; CDR3 DNA: TGTGCCAGCTCGAGGGGACAACTCACAGATACGCAGTATTTT
J gene: TRBJ1-1; clone size: .; D gene: TRBD1; V gene: TRBV10-2; CDR3 protein: CASILRQGSKAFF; CDR3 DNA: TGCGCCAGCATCTTAAGACAGGGGTCTAAAGCTTTCTTT
J gene: TRBJ2-1; clone size: .; D gene: .; V gene: TRBV12-5; CDR3 protein: CASGLTDEQFF; CDR3 DNA: TGTGCTAGTGGTTTGACGGATGAACAGTTCTTC
J gene: TRBJ2-6; clone size: .; D gene: .; V gene: TRBV7-2; CDR3 protein: CASSAQGFRGANVLTF; CDR3 DNA: TGTGCCAGCAGCGCCCAAGGGTTTAGGGGGGCCAACGTCCTGACTTTC
J gene: TRBJ1-6; clone size: .; D gene: TRBD1; V gene: TRBV12-5; CDR3 protein: CASGPGDRDHRSPLHF; CDR3 DNA: TGTGCTAGTGGTCCCGGGGACAGGGACCACCGATCACCCCTCCACTTT
J gene: TRBJ2-1; clone size: few; D gene: TRBD2; V gene: TRBV7-9; CDR3 protein: CASSTSGGNEQFF; CDR3 DNA: TGTGCCAGCAGCACTAGCGGGGGCAATGAGCAGTTCTTC
J gene: TRBJ2-4; clone size: once; D gene: .; V gene: TRBV2; CDR3 protein: CASSGETKNIQYF; CDR3 DNA: TGTGCCAGCAGCGGGGAAACCAAAAACATTCAGTACTTC
J gene: TRBJ1-5; clone size: few; D gene: TRBD1; V gene: TRBV18; CDR3 protein: CASSPDRADSNQPQHF; CDR3 DNA: TGTGCCAGCTCACCGGACAGGGCTGATAGCAATCAGCCCCAGCATTTT
J gene: TRBJ2-3; clone size: .; D gene: .; V gene: TRBV7-2; CDR3 protein: CASRYQGFTDTQYF; CDR3 DNA: TGTGCCAGCAGATATCAGGGATTTACAGATACGCAGTATTTT
J gene: TRBJ1-3; clone size: .; D gene: .; V gene: TRBV6-5; CDR3 protein: CASSPDRSSGNTIYF; CDR3 DNA: TGTGCCAGCAGCCCTGACAGAAGCTCTGGAAACACCATATATTTT
J gene: TRBJ1-5; clone size: .; D gene: .; V gene: TRBV4-1; CDR3 protein: CASSQVGDHSNQPQHF; CDR3 DNA: TGCGCCAGCAGCCAAGTCGGAGATCATAGCAATCAGCCCCAGCATTTT
J gene: TRBJ2-3; clone size: .; D gene: .; V gene: TRBV29-1; CDR3 protein: CSVPSPRGTITDTQYF; CDR3 DNA: TGCAGCGTTCCCAGCCCGCGGGGAACGATCACAGATACGCAGTATTTT
J gene: TRBJ1-1; clone size: .; D gene: .; V gene: TRBV5-6; CDR3 protein: CASSSVTGRTEAFF; CDR3 DNA: TGTGCCAGCAGCTCGGTGACAGGAAGGACTGAAGCTTTCTTT
J gene: TRBJ2-7; clone size: few; D gene: .; V gene: TRBV6-5; CDR3 protein: CASSYFREGYEQYF; CDR3 DNA: TGTGCCAGCAGTTACTTCCGAGAGGGCTACGAGCAGTACTTC
J gene: TRBJ2-7; clone size: .; D gene: .; V gene: TRBV6-6; CDR3 protein: CASSSRIDDSYEQYF; CDR3 DNA: TGTGCCAGCAGTTCCCGTATCGACGATTCCTACGAGCAGTACTTC